The rows below give T cell receptor beta chains drawn from one sample of a study of T cells in Graves' hyperthyroidism and ophthalmopathy. TCRdb reprocessed the multiplex PCR reads with MiXCR, giving one entry per CDR3 protein. The sample records some 600,000 distinct CDR3 sequences, about 15% being singletons. Sequencing was carried out using blood. The receptors derive from a woman aged 30 to 39 with Graves' hyperthyroidism that later progressed to Graves' ophthalmopathy. CDR3s include the opening cysteine and the closing phenylalanine or tryptophan. Fields, in order: V gene, J gene, D gene, clone size, CDR3 protein, CDR3 DNA. D genes are given only for firm matches. Size tells how often a clone was seen (once, few, many) or the class of an expanded clone, and some rows leave it out.

>TRBV19|TRBJ2-3|NA|few
CASSIGLKDTQYF
TGTGCCAGTAGTATAGGCCTCAAAGATACGCAGTATTTT
>TRBV12-3/TRBV12-4|TRBJ2-5|NA|NA
CASSFSRVETQYF
TGTGCCAGCAGTTTTAGCAGGGTAGAGACCCAGTACTTC
>TRBV5-1|TRBJ1-4|TRBD1|NA
CASSLGGQFSNEKLFF
TGCGCCAGCAGCTTGGGGGGACAGTTCAGCAATGAAAAACTGTTTTTT
>TRBV6-1|TRBJ2-2|NA|many
CASEGVGAGELFF
TGTGCCAGCGAAGGAGTTGGCGCCGGGGAGCTGTTTTTT
>TRBV2|TRBJ1-6|NA|many
CASSEPNNSPLHF
TGTGCCAGCAGTGAACCCAACAATTCACCCCTCCACTTT
>TRBV10-3|TRBJ1-5|NA|many
CAISEENQPQHF
TGTGCCATCAGTGAAGAGAATCAGCCCCAGCATTTT
>TRBV3-1|TRBJ1-4|NA|many
CASTWDATNEKLFF
TGTGCCAGCACTTGGGATGCAACTAATGAAAAACTGTTTTTT
>TRBV10-3|TRBJ1-1|NA|many
CAMWTGVLNTEAFF
TGTGCCATGTGGACCGGGGTTTTGAACACTGAAGCTTTCTTT
>TRBV6-1|TRBJ1-6|NA|many
CASTITGQGSPLHF
TGTGCCAGCACAATCACCGGGCAGGGTTCACCCCTCCACTTT
>TRBV30|TRBJ2-5|NA|many
CAWTKDPRYQETQYF
TGTGCCTGGACTAAGGACCCTCGGTACCAAGAGACCCAGTACTTC
>TRBV15|TRBJ2-2|NA|few
CATSRGGAEVGTGELFF
TGTGCCACCAGCAGAGGGGGGGCTGAGGTGGGCACCGGGGAGCTGTTTTTT
>TRBV6-1|TRBJ2-1|NA|many
CASKVQVDYNEQFF
TGTGCCAGCAAGGTACAGGTCGACTACAATGAGCAGTTCTTC